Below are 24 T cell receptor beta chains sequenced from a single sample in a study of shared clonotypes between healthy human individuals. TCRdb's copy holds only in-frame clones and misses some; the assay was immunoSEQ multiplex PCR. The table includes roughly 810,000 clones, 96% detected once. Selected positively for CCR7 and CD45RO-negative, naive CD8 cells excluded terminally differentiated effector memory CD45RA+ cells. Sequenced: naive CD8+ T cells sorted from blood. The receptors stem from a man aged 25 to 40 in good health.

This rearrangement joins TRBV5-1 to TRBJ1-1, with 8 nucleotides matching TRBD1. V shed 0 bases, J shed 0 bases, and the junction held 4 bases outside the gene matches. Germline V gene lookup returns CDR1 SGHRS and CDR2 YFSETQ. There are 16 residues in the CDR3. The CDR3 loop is CASSLGRGLMNTEAFF. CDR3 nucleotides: TGCGCCAGCAGCTTGGGCAGGGGGCTTATGAACACTGAAGCTTTCTTT.

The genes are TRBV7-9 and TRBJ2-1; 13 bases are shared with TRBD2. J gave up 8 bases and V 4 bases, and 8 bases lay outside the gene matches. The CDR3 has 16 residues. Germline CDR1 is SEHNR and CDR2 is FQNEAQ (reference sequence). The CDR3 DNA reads TGTGCCAGCAGCTCGGGGACTAGCGGGATTCCGGATGAGCAGTTCTTC. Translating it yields CASSSGTSGIPDEQFF. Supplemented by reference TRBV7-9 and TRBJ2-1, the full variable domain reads DTGVSQNPRHKITKRGQNVTFRCDPISEHNRLYWYRQTLGQGPEFLTYFQNEAQLEKSRLLSDRFSAERPKGSFSTLEIQRTEQGDSAMYLCASSSGTSGIPDEQFFGPGTRLTVL.

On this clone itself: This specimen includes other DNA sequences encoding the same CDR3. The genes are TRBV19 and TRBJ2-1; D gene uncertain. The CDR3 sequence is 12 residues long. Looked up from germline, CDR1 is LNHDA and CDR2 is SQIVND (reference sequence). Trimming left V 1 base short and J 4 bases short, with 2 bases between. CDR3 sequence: CASSIGYNEQFF. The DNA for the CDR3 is TGTGCCAGTAGTATAGGTTACAATGAGCAGTTCTTC.

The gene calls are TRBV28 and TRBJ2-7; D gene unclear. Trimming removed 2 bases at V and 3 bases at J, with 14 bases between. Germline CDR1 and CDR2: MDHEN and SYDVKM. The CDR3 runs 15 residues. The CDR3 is CASSLGQTHNYEQYF. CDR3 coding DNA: TGTGCCAGCAGTTTAGGCCAAACACATAACTACGAGCAGTACTTC. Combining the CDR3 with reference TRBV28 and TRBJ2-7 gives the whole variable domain DVKVTQSSRYLVKRTGEKVFLECVQDMDHENMFWYRQDPGLGLRLIYFSYDVKMKEKGDIPEGYSVSREKKERFSLILESASTNQTSMYLCASSLGQTHNYEQYFGPGTRLTVT.

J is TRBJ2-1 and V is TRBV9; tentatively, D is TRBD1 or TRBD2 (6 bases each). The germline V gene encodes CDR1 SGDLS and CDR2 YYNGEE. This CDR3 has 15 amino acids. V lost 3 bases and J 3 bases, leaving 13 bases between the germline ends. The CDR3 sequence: CASSEGGPNYNEQFF. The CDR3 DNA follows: TGTGCCAGCAGCGAGGGGGGACCAAACTACAATGAGCAGTTCTTC.

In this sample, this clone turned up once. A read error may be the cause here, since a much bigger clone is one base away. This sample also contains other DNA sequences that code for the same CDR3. The CDR3 DNA reads as TGTGCCAGCAGTTACTCGGACACTGAAGCTTTCTTT. Encoded protein: CASSYSDTEAFF. V is TRBV6-6 and J is TRBJ1-1, with D unclear. The V end was cut by 0 bases, the J end by 3 bases, with 2 bases between. Germline CDR1 MNHNY, CDR2 SVGAGI (reference sequence). This CDR3 is built from 12 residues.

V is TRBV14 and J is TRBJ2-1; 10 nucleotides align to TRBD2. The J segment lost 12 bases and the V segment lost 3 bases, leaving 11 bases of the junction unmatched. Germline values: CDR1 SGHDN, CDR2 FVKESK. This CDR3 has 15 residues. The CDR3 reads CASSQAGLARFWQFF. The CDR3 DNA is TGTGCCAGCAGCCAGGCGGGACTAGCGAGATTTTGGCAGTTCTTC. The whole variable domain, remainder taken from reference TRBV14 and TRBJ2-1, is EAGVTQFPSHSVIEKGQTVTLRCDPISGHDNLYWYRRVMGKEIKFLLHFVKESKQDESGMPNNRFLAERTGGTYSTLKVQPAELEDSGVYFCASSQAGLARFWQFFGPGTRLTVL.

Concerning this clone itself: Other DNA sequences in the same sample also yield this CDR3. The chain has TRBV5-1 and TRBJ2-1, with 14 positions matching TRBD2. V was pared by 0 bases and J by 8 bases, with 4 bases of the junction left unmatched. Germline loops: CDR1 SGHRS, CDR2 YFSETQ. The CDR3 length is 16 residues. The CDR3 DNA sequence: TGCGCCAGCAGCTTGGAGGGACTAGCGGGAGCGGATGAGCAGTTCTTC. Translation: CASSLEGLAGADEQFF.

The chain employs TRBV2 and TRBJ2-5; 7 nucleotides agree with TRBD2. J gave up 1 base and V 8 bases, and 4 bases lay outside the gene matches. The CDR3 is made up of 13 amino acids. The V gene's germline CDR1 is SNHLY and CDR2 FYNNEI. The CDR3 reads CASGGGLQETQYF. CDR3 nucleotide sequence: TGTGCCAGCGGGGGGGGTCTCCAAGAGACCCAGTACTTC.

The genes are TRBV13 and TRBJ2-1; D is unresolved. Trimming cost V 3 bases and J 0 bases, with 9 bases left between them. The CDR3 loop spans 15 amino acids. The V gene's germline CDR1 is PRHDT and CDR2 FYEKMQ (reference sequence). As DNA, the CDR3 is TGTGCCAGCAGCTTCAGGATCAGCTCCTACAATGAGCAGTTCTTC. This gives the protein CASSFRISSYNEQFF.

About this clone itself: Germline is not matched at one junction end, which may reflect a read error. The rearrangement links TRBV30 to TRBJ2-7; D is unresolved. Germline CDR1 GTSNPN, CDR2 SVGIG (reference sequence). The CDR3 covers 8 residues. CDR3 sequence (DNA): TGTGCCTGGACCCTCCTAGACTTC. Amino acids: CAWTLLDF.

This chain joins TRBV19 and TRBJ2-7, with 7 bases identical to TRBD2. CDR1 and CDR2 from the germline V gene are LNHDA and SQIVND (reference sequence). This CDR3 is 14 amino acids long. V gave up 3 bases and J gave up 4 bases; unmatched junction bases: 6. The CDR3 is CASSIRQGGYEQYF. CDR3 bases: TGTGCCAGTAGTATTCGGCAGGGAGGGTACGAGCAGTACTTC.

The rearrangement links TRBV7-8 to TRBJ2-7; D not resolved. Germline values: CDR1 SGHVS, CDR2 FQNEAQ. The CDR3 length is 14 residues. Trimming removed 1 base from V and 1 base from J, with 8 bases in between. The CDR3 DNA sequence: TGTGCCAGCAGCTTAGGGGCAGGATCCTACGAGCAGTACTTC. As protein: CASSLGAGSYEQYF.

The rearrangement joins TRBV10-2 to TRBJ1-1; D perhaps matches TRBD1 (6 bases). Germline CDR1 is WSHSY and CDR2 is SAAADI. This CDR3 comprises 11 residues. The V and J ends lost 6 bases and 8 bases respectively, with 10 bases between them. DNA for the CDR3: TGCGCCAGCAGGCAGGGGACAGAAGCTTTCTTT. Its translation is CASRQGTEAFF.

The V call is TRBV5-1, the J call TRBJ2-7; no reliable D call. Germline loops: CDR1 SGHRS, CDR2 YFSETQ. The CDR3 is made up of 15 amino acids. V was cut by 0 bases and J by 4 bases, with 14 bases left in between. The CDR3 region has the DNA TGCGCCAGCAGCTTGGCCGAGGTAGGTAGGTACGAGCAGTACTTC. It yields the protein CASSLAEVGRYEQYF.

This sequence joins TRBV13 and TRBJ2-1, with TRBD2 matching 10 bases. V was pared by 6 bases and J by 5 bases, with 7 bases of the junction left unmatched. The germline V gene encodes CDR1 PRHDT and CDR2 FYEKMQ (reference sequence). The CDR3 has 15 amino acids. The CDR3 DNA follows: TGTGCCAGCAGGAAAATAGCGGGAGGAGACAATGAGCAGTTCTTC. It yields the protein CASRKIAGGDNEQFF.

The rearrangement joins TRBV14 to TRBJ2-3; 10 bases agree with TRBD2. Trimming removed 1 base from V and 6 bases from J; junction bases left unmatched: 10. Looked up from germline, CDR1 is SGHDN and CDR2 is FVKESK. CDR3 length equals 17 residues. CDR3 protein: CASSQGLAGLAGDTQYF. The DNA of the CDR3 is TGTGCCAGCAGCCAAGGACTAGCGGGCCTGGCCGGTGATACGCAGTATTTT.

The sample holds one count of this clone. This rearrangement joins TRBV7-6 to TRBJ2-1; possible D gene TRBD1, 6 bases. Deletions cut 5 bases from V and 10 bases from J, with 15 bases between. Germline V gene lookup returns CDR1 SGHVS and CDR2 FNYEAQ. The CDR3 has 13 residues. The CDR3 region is CASSNHRAWEQFF. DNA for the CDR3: TGTGCCAGCAGCAACCACAGGGCTTGGGAGCAGTTCTTC.

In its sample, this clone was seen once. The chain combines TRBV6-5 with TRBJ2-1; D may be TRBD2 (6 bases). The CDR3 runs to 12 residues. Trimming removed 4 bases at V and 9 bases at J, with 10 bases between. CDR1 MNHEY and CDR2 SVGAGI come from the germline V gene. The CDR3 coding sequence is TGTGCCAGCAGTTGGGCGGGATCTGAGCAGTTCTTC. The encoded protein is CASSWAGSEQFF.

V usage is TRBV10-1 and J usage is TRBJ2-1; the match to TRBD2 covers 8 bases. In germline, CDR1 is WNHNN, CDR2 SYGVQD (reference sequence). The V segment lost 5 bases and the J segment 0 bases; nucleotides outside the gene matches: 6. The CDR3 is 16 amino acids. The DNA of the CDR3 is TGCGCCAGCAGTAGAAAGCGGGAGAGCTCCTACAATGAGCAGTTCTTC. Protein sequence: CASSRKRESSYNEQFF.

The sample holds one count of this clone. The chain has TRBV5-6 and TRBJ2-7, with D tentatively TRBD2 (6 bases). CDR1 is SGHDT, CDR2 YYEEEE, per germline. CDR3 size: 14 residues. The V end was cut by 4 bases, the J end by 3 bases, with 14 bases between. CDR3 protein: CASSTPGADYEQYF. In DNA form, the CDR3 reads TGTGCCAGCAGCACACCGGGAGCCGACTACGAGCAGTACTTC.

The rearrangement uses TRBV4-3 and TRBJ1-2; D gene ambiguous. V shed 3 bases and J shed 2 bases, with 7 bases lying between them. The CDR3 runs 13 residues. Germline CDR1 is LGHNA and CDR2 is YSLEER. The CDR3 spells CASSQAGNYGYTF. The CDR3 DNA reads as TGCGCCAGCAGCCAGGCAGGCAACTATGGCTACACCTTC.

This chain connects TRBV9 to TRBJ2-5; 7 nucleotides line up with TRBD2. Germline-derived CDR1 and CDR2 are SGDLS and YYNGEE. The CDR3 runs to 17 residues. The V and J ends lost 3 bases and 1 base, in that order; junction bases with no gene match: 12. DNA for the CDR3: TGTGCCAGCAGCGGGCCCCCCTACCGGGAGGCCCAAGAGACCCAGTACTTC. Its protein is CASSGPPYREAQETQYF.

In nucleotides, the CDR3 is TGTGCCAGCAGTAACCGCCAGTTGGGTACGGAGACCCAGTACTTC. Translation gives CASSNRQLGTETQYF. This chain joins TRBV27 and TRBJ2-5, with unresolved D. Per the germline V gene, CDR1 is MNHEY and CDR2 is SMNVEV (reference sequence). Trimming cost V 5 bases and J 5 bases, with 18 bases left between them. The CDR3 spans 15 residues.